This T cell receptor beta chain was retrieved from a study of cytomegalovirus exposure and HLA in healthy donors. In the study overall: Some 200 million T cells yielded 117 million unique TCR beta sequences in earlier analysis. Study outcomes and limitations: On later analysis, the bulk of CMV-associated TCR beta chains appeared to be HLA-restricted. In an earlier analysis, about 87% or about 30%: the productive usage of most TCR beta V segments.

In the case of this clone: Its specificity is unknown.

Germline V gene lookup returns CDR1 MNHNY and CDR2 SVGAGI (reference sequence). Between the trimmed V and J ends, which lost 5 bases and 5 bases, there was a span of 11 bases. This CDR3 is built from 13 residues. The PCR made use of 60 Vbeta and 13 Jbeta primers. The protocol was immunoSEQ multiplex PCR, while the TCRdb copy is restricted to in-frame clones and leaves out a portion. The table includes tens of thousands of clones, over 60% detected once. This chain connects TRBV6-6 to TRBJ2-3; unclear D gene. The receptor's source is a man younger than 40 in good health and CMV-seronegative. The material sequenced was PBMCs. The CDR3 reads CASSGRHQDTQYF. The CDR3 DNA is TGTGCCAGCAGTGGTAGACACCAAGATACGCAGTATTTT.